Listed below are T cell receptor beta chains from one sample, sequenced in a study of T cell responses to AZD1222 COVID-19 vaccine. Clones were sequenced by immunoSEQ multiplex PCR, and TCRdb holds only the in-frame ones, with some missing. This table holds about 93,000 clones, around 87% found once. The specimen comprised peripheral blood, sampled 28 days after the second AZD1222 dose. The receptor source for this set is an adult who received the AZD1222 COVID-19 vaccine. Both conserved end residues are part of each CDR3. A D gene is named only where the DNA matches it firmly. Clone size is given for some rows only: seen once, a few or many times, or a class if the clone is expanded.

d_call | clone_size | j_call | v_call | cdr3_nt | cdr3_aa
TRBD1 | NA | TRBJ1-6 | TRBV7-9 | TGTGCCAGCAGCTCCGGACAGGGAAGTTCACCCCTCCACTTT | CASSSGQGSSPLHF
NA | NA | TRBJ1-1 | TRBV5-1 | TGCGCCAGCAGCTTGGGATCGACCGAAGCTTTCTTT | CASSLGSTEAFF
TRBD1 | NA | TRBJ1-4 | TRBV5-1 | TGCGCCAGCAGCTTGACAGGGGTTAAGGAAAAACTGTTTTTT | CASSLTGVKEKLFF
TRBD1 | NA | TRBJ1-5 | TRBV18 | TGTGCCAGCTCACCAGGGACAGGGGGCTATCAGCCCCAGCATTTT | CASSPGTGGYQPQHF
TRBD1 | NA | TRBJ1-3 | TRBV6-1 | TGTGCCAGCAGTGAAACCACAGGGGTAGACACCATATATTTT | CASSETTGVDTIYF
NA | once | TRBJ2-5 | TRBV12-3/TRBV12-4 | TGTGCCAGCAGTACGTGGTTTAGGGAGACCCAGTACTTC | CASSTWFRETQYF
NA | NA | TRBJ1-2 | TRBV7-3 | TGTGCCAGCAGCCCGGGACCGCGGTATGGCTACACCTTC | CASSPGPRYGYTF
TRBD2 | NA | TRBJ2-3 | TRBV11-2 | TGTGCCAGCAGCTTAGCGGGCGGGAGGAGGAGGAGCACAGATACGCAGTATTTT | CASSLAGGRRRSTDTQYF
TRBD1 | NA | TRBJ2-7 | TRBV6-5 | TGTGCCAGCAGTTATAGGACAGGGGGCCTATACGAGCAGTACTTC | CASSYRTGGLYEQYF
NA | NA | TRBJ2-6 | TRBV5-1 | TGCGCCAGCAATCTTTTTGGGGGGGCCAACGTCCTGACTTTC | CASNLFGGANVLTF
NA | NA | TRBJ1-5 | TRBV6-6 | TGTGCCAGCAGTAACCCAGGGATTCAGCCCCAGCATTTT | CASSNPGIQPQHF
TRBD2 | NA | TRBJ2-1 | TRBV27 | TGTGCCAGCAGTTTAGGGCAGCGGGGTAGCTGGATAGGCTTCTTC | CASSLGQRGSWIGFF
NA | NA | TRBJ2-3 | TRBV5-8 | TGTGCCAGCAGCTTCACAGATACGCAGTATTTT | CASSFTDTQYF
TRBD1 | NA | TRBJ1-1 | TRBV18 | TGTGCCAGCTCACCAGGGACAGCGGCCAACACTGAAGCTTTCTTT | CASSPGTAANTEAFF
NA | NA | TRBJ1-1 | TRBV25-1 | TGTGCCAGCAGTGAACAGGGCGACACTGAAGCTTTCTTT | CASSEQGDTEAFF
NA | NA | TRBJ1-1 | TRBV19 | TGTGCCAGTTTTCAGGGGACTATAATGAACACTGAAGCTTTCTTT | CASFQGTIMNTEAFF
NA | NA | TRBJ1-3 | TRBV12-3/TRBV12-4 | TGTGCCGACAGGAGCTACTCTGGAAACACCATATATTTT | CADRSYSGNTIYF
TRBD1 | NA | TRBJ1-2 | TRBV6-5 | TGTGCCAGCAGTAACTCCCGGGACAGAACTAACTATGGCTACACCTTC | CASSNSRDRTNYGYTF
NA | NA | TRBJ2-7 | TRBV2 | TGTGCCAGCAGTGCTGGTCAAATTCCTTACGAGCAGTACTTC | CASSAGQIPYEQYF
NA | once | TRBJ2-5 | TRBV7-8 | TGTGCCAGCAGCTTAGCAGGCCCGGAGACCCAGTACTTC | CASSLAGPETQYF
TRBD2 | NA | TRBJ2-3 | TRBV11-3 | TGTGCCAGCAGCTCCCCCCGGACTAGCGGGGGATCTAGCACAGATACGCAGTATTTT | CASSSPRTSGGSSTDTQYF
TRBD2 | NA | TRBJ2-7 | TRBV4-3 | TGCGCCAGCAGCCCCCGGAGCGGGACTAGCGATGACTACGAGCAGTACTTC | CASSPRSGTSDDYEQYF
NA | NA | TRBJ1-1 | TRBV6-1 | TGTGCCAGCAGTGAGGATCCCAGGGGCCCGACTAAAGCTTTCTTT | CASSEDPRGPTKAFF